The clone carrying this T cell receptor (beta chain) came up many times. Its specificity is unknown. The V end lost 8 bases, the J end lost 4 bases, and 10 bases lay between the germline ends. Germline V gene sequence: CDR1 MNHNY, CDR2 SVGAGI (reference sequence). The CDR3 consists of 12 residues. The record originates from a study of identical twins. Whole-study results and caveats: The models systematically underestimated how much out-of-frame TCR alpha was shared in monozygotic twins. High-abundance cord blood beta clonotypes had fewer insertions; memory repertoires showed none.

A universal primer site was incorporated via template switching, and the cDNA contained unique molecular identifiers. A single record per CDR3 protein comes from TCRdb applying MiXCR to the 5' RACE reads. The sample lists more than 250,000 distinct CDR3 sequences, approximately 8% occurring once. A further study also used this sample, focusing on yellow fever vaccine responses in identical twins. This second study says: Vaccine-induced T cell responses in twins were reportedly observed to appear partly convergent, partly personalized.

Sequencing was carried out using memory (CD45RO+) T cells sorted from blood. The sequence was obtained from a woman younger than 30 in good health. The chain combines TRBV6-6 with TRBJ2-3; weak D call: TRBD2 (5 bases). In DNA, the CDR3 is TGTGCCAGCGCTCGGGGATCAGATACGCAGTATTTT. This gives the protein CASARGSDTQYF.